The clone carrying this T cell receptor beta chain has a count of ten or more. The antigen is unknown. The data stem from a study of metastatic and nonmetastatic thyroid tumors. Study observations and caveats: In both blood and tumor samples, TCR beta diversity was reported significantly higher for malignant than benign nodules.

Methods used by the authors: What underpinned the distant-metastasis classifier for papillary thyroid cancer was the set of CDR3 differences across clinicopathological groups. TCRdb re-processed the PCR reads through MiXCR. The V and J calls shown here were made by TCRdb, not taken from the authors' results. The sample has 12,000 or so clones; 30% to 35% are singletons. There are 14 residues in the CDR3. V dropped 8 bases and J dropped 5; count of bases not matched to a gene: 7. The germline gives CDR1 SGHVS, CDR2 FNYEAQ. Thyroid surgery took place with no prior treatment in any patient. The chain combines TRBV7-6 with TRBJ2-2, with TRBD1 matching over 8 bases. The receptor was derived from a female donor with papillary thyroid cancer or a benign thyroid nodule (not recorded which). Some clones in this sample may be carry-over from other donors' samples. The sequenced sample consisted of tumor tissue. CDR3 in DNA: TGTGCCAGCCGCACAGGGGGTGTTACCGGGGAGCTGTTTTTT. It encodes CASRTGGVTGELFF.